This T cell receptor beta chain stems from a study of blood T cell repertoires in COVID-19. Across the study: Samples taken during acute and convalescent COVID-19 were collected in the United States, Italy and Spain. The analysed material was cDNA or gDNA that came from T cells, B-cell-depleted T cells, or PBMCs.

With V trimmed by 8 bases and J by 5 bases, 4 bases remained unmatched. Germline loops: CDR1 MDHEN, CDR2 SYDVKM. CDR3 length equals 13 residues. Original processing notes: Amplification with reference gene primers provided the estimates of nucleated cell counts. Here immunoSEQ multiplex PCR was the method, and the copy in TCRdb shows in-frame clones only, minus some. From that table come the V and J calls and clone size; the DNA was used to work out D and trimming. The sample has roughly 200,000 clones; more than 70% are singletons. This clone was counted a few times. The rearrangement joins TRBV28 to TRBJ1-2; 11 bases match TRBD1. The clonotype was recovered from a woman between 25 and 40 years old with acute or convalescent COVID-19. Sequencing input: peripheral blood. This CDR3 reads CASGDRGNYGYTF. The CDR3 nucleotides are TGTGCCAGCGGGGACAGGGGGAATTATGGCTACACCTTC.